The sequence of this TCR beta chain was determined in a study of molecular identifiers for immune sequencing clone quantification. Study conclusions and caveats: Barcode-sharing identical TCR molecules could underestimate highly expanded clone sizes. Single-cell amounts of spiked Jurkat TCR RNA were reportedly detectable among over 750,000 naive cells.

As CD8+CD4-CCR7+CD45RA+ cells, naive CD8 T cells were sorted. Comment on this clonotype: The antigen is not known.

The CDR3 has 14 residues. Germline values: CDR1 SNHLY, CDR2 FYNNEI. V lost 4 bases, J lost 2 bases, and 12 bases lay in between. For bulk TCR libraries, previously described methods and listed TCR primers were used. TCRdb passed the PCR reads through MiXCR, listing each CDR3 protein once. The sample contains about 510,000 distinct CDR3 sequences, over 20% of which appear only once. The sequenced sample was naive CD8+ T cells from blood, with Jurkat cell RNA spiked in. The subset here: FACS-sorted CD8+CD4-CCR7+CD45RA+ naive T cells. This chain uses TRBV2 with TRBJ2-7; tentative D call: TRBD2 (5 bases). The sequence came from a human donor in good health. Some libraries in this study had Jurkat cell RNA spiked in. The CDR3 sequence: CASSGGHGPYEQYF. In DNA, the CDR3 is TGTGCCAGCAGTGGAGGGCATGGGCCCTACGAGCAGTACTTC.